Below, 6 T cell receptor beta chains from the same sample are listed, as sequenced in a study of CD8 T cells in Susac syndrome. After extraction with the RNeasy kit, about 0.5 to 1 ug of the RNA was reverse transcribed using random hexamers. TCRdb re-analysed the immunoSEQ multiplex PCR reads in MiXCR, keeping a single row per CDR3 protein. The sample lists around 180,000 distinct CDR3 sequences; about 95% were seen once. Sequencing was carried out using CD8+ T cells from PBMCs. These receptors were collected from a human donor with multiple sclerosis.

The chain carries TRBV27 and TRBJ2-2; no definite D call. Germline values: CDR1 MNHEY, CDR2 SMNVEV (reference sequence). Trimming stripped 4 bases from V and 7 bases from J, with 7 bases between. The CDR3 is 12 residues long. The CDR3 region has the DNA TGTGCCAGCAGTTCGCCGATCGGGGAGCTGTTTTTT. It is translated as CASSSPIGELFF.

J is TRBJ2-7 and V is TRBV28; TRBD1 might be the D (6 bases). The germline V and J ends were trimmed by 11 bases and 3 bases, with 23 bases remaining between them. The CDR3 spans 15 residues. Germline values: CDR1 MDHEN, CDR2 SYDVKM. The CDR3 is CAPRKTGTRDYEQYF. The DNA for the CDR3 is TGTGCCCCACGAAAGACCGGGACACGAGACTACGAGCAGTACTTC.

The V call is TRBV6-2 or TRBV6-3, the J call TRBJ2-7, with D possibly being TRBD1 (6 bases). The CDR3 runs 13 residues. CDR1 and CDR2 from the germline V gene are MNHEY and SVGEGT. Trimming shortened V by 10 bases and J by 2 bases, and 15 bases separated the two germline ends. CDR3 in DNA: TGTGCCACCTCGCGGACAGTTCCCTACGAGCAGTACTTC. Encoded protein: CATSRTVPYEQYF.

This chain links TRBV11-2 with TRBJ2-7; D may be TRBD2 (6 bases). The germline V and J ends were trimmed by 5 bases and 4 bases, with 18 bases remaining between them. The CDR3 spans 15 residues. CDR1 SGHAT and CDR2 FQNNGV come from the germline V gene. Here the CDR3 reads CASSHERAGLYEQYF. The CDR3 DNA reads as TGTGCCAGCAGCCATGAGCGGGCAGGGCTTTACGAGCAGTACTTC.

This clonotype has only one observation. The genes are TRBV7-8 and TRBJ2-1; D remains unclear. The V gene's germline CDR1 is SGHVS and CDR2 FQNEAQ. The CDR3 extends over 13 amino acids. V was trimmed by 6 bases and J by 6 bases, leaving 12 bases between them. The CDR3 protein is CASRGWEVNEQFF. CDR3 nucleotides: TGTGCCAGCAGGGGTTGGGAAGTCAATGAGCAGTTCTTC.

The chain has TRBV27 and TRBJ2-7; no definite D call. Trimming took 3 bases from V and 1 from J, leaving 19 bases between them. Per the germline V gene, CDR1 is MNHEY and CDR2 is SMNVEV (reference sequence). There are 17 residues in the CDR3. CDR3 protein: CASSLRPGTGRSYEQYF. CDR3 nucleotide sequence: TGTGCCAGCAGTTTGAGGCCCGGAACGGGTAGATCCTACGAGCAGTACTTC.